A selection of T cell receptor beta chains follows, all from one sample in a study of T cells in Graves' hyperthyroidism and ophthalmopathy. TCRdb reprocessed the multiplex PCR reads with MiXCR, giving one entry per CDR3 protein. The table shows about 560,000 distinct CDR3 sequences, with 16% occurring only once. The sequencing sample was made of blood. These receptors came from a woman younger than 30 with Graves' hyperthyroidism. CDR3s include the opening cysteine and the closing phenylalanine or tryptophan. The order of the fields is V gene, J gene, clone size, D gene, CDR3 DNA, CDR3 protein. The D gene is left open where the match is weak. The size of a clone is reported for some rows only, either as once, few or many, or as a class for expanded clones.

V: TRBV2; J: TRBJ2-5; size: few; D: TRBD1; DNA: TGTGCCAGCAGGGCCGGGACAGGGAAACAGTACTTC; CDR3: CASRAGTGKQYF
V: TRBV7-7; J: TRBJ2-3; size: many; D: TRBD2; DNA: TGTGCCAGCAGCCCTGGACTAGCGGCAGATACGCAGTATTTT; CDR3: CASSPGLAADTQYF
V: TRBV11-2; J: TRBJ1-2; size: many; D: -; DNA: TGTGCCAGCAGCTTAGACCCCCGAGACAGCAACTATGGCTACACCTTC; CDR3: CASSLDPRDSNYGYTF
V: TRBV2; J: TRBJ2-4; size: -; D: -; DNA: TGTGCCAGCAGCGCTTACGCGGAGTCACGGCGAGAAACACTAGCCAAAAACATTCAGTACTTC; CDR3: CASSAYAESRRETLAKNIQYF
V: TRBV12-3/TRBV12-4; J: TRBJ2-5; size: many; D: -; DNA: TGTGCCAGCAATTCGAACAATGGACAGCAAGAGACCCAGTACTTC; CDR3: CASNSNNGQQETQYF
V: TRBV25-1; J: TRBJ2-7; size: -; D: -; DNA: TGTGCCAGCAGTGAAAGCCGGACTTCCTACGAGCAGTACTTC; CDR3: CASSESRTSYEQYF
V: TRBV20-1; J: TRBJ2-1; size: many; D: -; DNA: TGCAGTGCACGCATGATTGGGGGCAACAATGAGCAGTTCTTC; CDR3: CSARMIGGNNEQFF
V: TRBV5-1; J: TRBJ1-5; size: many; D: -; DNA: TGCGCCAGCAGCTTGATCGGCAATCAGCCCCAGCATTTT; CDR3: CASSLIGNQPQHF
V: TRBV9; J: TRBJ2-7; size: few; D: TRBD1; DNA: TGTGCCAGCAGCGAGGGACAGGAGACCTACGAGCAGTACTTC; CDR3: CASSEGQETYEQYF
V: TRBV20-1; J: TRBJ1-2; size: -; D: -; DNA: TGCAGTGCTACCCTGGGGCAGTCTTGGAGGGGCTACACCTTC; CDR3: CSATLGQSWRGYTF
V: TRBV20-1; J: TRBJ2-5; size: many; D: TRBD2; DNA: TGCAGTGCTAGCGGGACTAGCGGGGGGGCGGAGGAGACCCAGTACTTC; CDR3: CSASGTSGGAEETQYF
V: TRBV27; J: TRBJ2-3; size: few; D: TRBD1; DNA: TGTGCCAGCAGACCGAGGGACAGGCGCACAGATACGCAGTATTTT; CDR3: CASRPRDRRTDTQYF
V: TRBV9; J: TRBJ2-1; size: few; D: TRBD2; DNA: TGTGCCAGCAGCGTAGGGGGACTAGGTGGGTACAAGGAGCAGTTCTTC; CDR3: CASSVGGLGGYKEQFF
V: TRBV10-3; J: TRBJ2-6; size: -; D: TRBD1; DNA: TGTGCCATCAGTGAACCGGGACAGACCTCCTCTGGGGCCAACGTCCTGACTTTC; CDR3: CAISEPGQTSSGANVLTF
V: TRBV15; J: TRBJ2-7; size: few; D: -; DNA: TGTGCCACCAGCAGCAAAACAGGACTTTTCTACGAGCAGTACTTC; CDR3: CATSSKTGLFYEQYF
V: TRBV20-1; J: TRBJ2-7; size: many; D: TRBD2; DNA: TGCAGTGCCGGGGGGTTATCCTACGAGCAGTACTTC; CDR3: CSAGGLSYEQYF
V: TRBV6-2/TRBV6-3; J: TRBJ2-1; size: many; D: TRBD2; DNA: TGTGCCAGCAGTTACTCGTGGCGGGAGGTGGATAAAAATGAGCAGTTCTTC; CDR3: CASSYSWREVDKNEQFF
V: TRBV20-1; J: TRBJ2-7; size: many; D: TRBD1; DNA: TGCAGTGCTCCCTCCCAGGGGGCTATGTACGAGCAGTACTTC; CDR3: CSAPSQGAMYEQYF
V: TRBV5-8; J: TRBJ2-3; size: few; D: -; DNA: TGTGCCAACAGCTTGGAGCGGGTGTCTAGCACAGATACGCAGTATTTT; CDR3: CANSLERVSSTDTQYF
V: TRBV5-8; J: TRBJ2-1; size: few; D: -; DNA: TGTGCCAGCAGCTTTTGGGGGGCTGTCGGTGATGAGCAGTTCTTC; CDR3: CASSFWGAVGDEQFF
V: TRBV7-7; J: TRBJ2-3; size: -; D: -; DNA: TGTGCTAGCAGCTTCAGGTTTGATACGCAGTATTTT; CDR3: CASSFRFDTQYF
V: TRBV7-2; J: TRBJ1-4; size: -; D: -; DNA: TGTGCCAGCAGCTTAGATGCGTCTTTTGGTGAAAAACTGTTTTTT; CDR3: CASSLDASFGEKLFF
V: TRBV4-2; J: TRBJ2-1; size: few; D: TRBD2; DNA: TGTGCCAGCAGCCAAGCTAGGGCTAGCGGTTACAATGAGCAGTTCTTC; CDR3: CASSQARASGYNEQFF
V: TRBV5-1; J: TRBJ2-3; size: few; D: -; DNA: TGCGCCAGCAGGTTAACCCCATCCACAGATACGCAGTATTTT; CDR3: CASRLTPSTDTQYF
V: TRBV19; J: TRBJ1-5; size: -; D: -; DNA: TGTGCCAGTACAGGAAATACTCTACTGCCCCAGCATTTT; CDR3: CASTGNTLLPQHF
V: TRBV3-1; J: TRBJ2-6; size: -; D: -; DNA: TGTGCCAGCAGCCAAGTAGGGAGAACTGGGGCCAACGTCCTGACTTTC; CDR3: CASSQVGRTGANVLTF
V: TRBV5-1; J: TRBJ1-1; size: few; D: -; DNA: TGCGCCAGCAGCTTGTTAACATTTGGGGCGAACACTGAAGCTTTCTTT; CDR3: CASSLLTFGANTEAFF
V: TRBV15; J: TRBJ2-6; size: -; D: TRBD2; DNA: TGTGCCACCAGCAGTCAGAGGACTAGCGGACCCTCTGGGGCCAACGTCCTGACTTTC; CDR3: CATSSQRTSGPSGANVLTF
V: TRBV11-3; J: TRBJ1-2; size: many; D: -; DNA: TGTGCCAGCAGCTTAGTGCCCGGAGGCTATGGCTACACCTTC; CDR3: CASSLVPGGYGYTF
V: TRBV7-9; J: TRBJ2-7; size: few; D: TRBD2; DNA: TGTGCCAGCAGCGCCGGGACTAGCGGGGGCTACGAGCAGTACTTC; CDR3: CASSAGTSGGYEQYF
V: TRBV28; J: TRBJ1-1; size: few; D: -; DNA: TGTGCCAGCAGTAATGCAGGGTCGGGTGAAGCTTCCTTT; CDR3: CASSNAGSGEASF
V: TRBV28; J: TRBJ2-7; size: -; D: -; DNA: TGTGCCAGCAGCCAAGATGCGGCAGGGGTGACCTACGAGCAGTACTTC; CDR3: CASSQDAAGVTYEQYF
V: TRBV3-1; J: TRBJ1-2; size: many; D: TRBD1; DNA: TGTGCCAGCAGCCAAGGACAGGGGGGCTACACCTTC; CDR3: CASSQGQGGYTF
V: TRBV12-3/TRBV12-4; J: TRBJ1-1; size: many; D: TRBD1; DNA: TGTGCCAGCAGTACCGGACAGGGGATGGACACTGAAGCTTTCTTT; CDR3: CASSTGQGMDTEAFF
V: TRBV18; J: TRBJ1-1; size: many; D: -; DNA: TGTGCCAGCTCACTAGGCTTGATAAACACTGAAGCTTTCTTT; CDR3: CASSLGLINTEAFF
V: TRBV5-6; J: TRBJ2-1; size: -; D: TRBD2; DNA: TGTGCCAGCAGCTTGTTTCTAGCGGGGGGGCCAAGGAATGAGCAGTTCTTC; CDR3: CASSLFLAGGPRNEQFF
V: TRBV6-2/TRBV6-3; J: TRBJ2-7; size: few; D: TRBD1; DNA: TGTGCCAGCAGGATCACAGGGGCCTCCTACGAGCAGTACTTC; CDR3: CASRITGASYEQYF
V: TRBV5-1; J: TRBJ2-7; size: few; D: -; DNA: TGCGCCAGCAGCTTAGTGGGAGCGGGTGAATACGAGCAGTACTTC; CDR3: CASSLVGAGEYEQYF
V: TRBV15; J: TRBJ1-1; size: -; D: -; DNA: TGTGCCACCAGCAGATCGGTTACGAACACTGAAGCTTTCTTT; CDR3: CATSRSVTNTEAFF
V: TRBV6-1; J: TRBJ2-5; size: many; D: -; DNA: TGTGCCAGCGCCCCTCTGCGGACAGCCGAGACCCAGTACTTC; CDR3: CASAPLRTAETQYF
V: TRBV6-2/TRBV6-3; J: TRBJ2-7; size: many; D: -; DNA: TGTGCCAGCAGTTACTCGGACAGCTACGAGCAGTACTTC; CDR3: CASSYSDSYEQYF
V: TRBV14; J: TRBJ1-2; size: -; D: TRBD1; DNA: TGTGCCAGCAGCGGACAGGGGGCGGTAAACTATGGCTACACCTTC; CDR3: CASSGQGAVNYGYTF
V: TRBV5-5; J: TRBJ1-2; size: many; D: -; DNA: TGTGCCAGCAGCTCGAGACTGGACGATGGCTACACCTTC; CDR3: CASSSRLDDGYTF
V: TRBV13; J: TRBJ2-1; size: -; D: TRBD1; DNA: TGTGCCAGCAGCACCCGACAGGGCTCCTACAATGAGCAGTTCTTC; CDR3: CASSTRQGSYNEQFF
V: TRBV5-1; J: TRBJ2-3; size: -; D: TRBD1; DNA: TGCGCCAGCAGCTTGGCCCGGACAGGTATTAGCACAGATACGCAGTATTTT; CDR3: CASSLARTGISTDTQYF
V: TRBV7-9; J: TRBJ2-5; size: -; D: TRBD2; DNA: TGTGCCAGCAGCGCCGGACTAGCGGGAGATCATGAGACCCAGTACTTC; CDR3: CASSAGLAGDHETQYF
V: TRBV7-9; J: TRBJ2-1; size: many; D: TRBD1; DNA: TGTGCCAGCAGCCCCCGGACAGGAGGCAATGAGCAGTTCTTC; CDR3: CASSPRTGGNEQFF
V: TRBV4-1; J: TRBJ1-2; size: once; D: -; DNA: TGCGCCAGCAGCCTTCCGGGACGGTCACTAAACTATGGCTACACCTTC; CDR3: CASSLPGRSLNYGYTF
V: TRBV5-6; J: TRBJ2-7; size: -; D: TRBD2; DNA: TGTGCCAGCAGAGGGACTAGCGGGGTCTACGAGCAGTACTTC; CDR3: CASRGTSGVYEQYF